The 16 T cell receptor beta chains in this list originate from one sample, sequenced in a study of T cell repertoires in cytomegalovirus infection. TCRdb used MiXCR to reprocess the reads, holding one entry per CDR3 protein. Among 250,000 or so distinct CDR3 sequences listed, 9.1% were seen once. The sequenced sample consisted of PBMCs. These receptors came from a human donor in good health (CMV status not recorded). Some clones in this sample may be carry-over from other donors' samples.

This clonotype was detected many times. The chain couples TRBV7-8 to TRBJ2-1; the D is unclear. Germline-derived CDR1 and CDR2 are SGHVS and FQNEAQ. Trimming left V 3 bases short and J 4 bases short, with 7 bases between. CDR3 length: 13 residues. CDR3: CASSFQGYNEQFF. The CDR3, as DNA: TGTGCCAGCAGCTTTCAAGGATACAATGAGCAGTTCTTC.

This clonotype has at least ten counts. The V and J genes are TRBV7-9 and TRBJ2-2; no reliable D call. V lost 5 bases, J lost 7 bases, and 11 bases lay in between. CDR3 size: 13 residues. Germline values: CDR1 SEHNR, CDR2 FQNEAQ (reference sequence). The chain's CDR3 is CASSGRSGGELFF. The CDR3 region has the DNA TGTGCCAGCAGCGGACGATCCGGCGGGGAGCTGTTTTTT.

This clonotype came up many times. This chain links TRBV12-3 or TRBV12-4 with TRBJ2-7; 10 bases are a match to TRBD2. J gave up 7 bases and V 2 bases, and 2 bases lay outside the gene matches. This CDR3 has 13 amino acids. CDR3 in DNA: TGTGCCAGCAGTTTACCTAGCGGGAGAGAGCAGTACTTC. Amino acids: CASSLPSGREQYF.

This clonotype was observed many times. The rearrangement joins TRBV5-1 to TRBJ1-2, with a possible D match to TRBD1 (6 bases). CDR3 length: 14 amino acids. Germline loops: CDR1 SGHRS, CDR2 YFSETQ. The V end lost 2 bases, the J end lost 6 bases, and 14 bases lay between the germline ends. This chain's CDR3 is CASSFGQILNGYTF. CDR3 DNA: TGCGCCAGCAGCTTTGGACAGATCCTTAATGGCTACACCTTC.

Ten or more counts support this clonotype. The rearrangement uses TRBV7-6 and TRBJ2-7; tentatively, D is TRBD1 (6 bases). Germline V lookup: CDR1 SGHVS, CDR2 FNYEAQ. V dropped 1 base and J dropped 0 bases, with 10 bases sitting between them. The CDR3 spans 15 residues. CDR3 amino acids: CASSLGWDNSYEQYF. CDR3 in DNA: TGTGCCAGCAGCTTAGGGTGGGACAACTCCTACGAGCAGTACTTC.

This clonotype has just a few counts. CDR3 nucleotides: TGCAGCGTCGCAGGGCTTGGGGGGAACACTGAAGCTTTCTTT. Translating it yields CSVAGLGGNTEAFF. The V and J genes are TRBV29-1 and TRBJ1-1; TRBD1 is a possible D gene (5 bases). The germline V and J ends were trimmed by 6 bases and 1 base, with 15 bases remaining between them. The CDR3 has 14 amino acids. The germline V gene encodes CDR1 SQVTM and CDR2 ANQGSEA.

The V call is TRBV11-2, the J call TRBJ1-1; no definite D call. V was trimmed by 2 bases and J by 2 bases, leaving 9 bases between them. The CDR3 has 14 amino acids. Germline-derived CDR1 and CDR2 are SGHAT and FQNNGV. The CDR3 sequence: CASSLRSGNTEAFF. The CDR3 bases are TGTGCCAGCAGCTTAAGGTCCGGAAACACTGAAGCTTTCTTT.

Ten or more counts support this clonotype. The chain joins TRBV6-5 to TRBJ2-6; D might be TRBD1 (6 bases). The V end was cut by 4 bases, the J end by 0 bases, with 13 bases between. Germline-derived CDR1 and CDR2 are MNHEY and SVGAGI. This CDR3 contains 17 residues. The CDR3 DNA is TGTGCCAGCAGTTTACAGGGCTTCGACTCTGGGGCCAACGTCCTGACTTTC. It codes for CASSLQGFDSGANVLTF.

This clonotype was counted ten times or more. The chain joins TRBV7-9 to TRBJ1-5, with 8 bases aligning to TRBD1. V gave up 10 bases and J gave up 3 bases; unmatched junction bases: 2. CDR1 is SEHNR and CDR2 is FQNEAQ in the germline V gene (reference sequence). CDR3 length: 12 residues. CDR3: CAIQGDNQPQHF. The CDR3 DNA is TGTGCCATACAGGGGGACAATCAGCCCCAGCATTTT. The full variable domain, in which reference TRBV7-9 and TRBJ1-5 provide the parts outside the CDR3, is DTGVSQNPRHKITKRGQNVTFRCDPISEHNRLYWYRQTLGQGPEFLTYFQNEAQLEKSRLLSDRFSAERPKGSFSTLEIQRTEQGDSAMYLCAIQGDNQPQHFGDGTRLSIL.

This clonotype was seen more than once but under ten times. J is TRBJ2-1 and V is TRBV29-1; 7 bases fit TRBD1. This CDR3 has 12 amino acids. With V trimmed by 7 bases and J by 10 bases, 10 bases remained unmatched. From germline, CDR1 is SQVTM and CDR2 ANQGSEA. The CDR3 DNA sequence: TGCAGCGGAGAGACAGGGTGGTGGGAGCAGTTCTTC. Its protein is CSGETGWWEQFF.

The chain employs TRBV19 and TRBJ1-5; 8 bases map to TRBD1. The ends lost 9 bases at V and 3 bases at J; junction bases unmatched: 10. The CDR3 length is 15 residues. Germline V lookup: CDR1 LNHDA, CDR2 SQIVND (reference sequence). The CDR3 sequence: CASGRDRSLNQPQHF. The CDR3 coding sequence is TGTGCCAGCGGCCGGGACAGGAGCCTCAATCAGCCCCAGCATTTT.

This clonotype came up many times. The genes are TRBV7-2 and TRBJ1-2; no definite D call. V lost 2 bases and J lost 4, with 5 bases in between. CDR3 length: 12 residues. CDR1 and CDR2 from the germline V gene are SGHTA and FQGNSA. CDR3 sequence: CASSLFGYGYTF. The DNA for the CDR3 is TGTGCCAGCAGCTTATTTGGCTATGGCTACACCTTC.

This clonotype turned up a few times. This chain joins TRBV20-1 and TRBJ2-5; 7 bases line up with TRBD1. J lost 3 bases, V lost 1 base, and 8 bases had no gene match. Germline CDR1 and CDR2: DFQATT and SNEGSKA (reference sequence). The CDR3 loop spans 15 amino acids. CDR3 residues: CSARALDRVEETQYF. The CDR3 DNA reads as TGCAGTGCTAGAGCTCTTGACAGGGTGGAAGAGACCCAGTACTTC.

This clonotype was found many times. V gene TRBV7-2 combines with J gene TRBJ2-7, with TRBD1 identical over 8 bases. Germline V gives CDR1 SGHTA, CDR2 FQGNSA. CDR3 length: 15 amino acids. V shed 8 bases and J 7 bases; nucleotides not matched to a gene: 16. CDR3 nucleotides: TGTGCCAGCCGTCCAAACAGGGCAGGGGGCGAAGAGCAGTACTTC. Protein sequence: CASRPNRAGGEEQYF.

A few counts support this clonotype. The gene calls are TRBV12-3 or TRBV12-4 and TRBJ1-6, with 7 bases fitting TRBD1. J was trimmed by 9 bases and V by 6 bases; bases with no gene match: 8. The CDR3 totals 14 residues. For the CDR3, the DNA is TGTGCCAGCAGCCTACTCAGGGGGAGTTCACCCCTCCACTTT. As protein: CASSLLRGSSPLHF.

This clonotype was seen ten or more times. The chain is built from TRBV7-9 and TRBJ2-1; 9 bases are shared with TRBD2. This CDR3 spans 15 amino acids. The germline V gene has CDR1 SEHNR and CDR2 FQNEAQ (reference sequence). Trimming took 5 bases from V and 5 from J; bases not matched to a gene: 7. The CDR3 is CASSPRLAVHNEQFF. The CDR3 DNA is TGTGCCAGCAGCCCTAGACTAGCGGTCCACAATGAGCAGTTCTTC.